This T cell receptor (beta chain) appears in the sequencing data of a study of blood T cell repertoires in COVID-19 (dated by TCRdb to the early 2020s). At the level of the whole study: The collaborator samples originated in the United States, Italy and Spain and spanned the acute and convalescent phases of COVID-19. The samples were drawn from two sources: the first 160 participants of the ongoing ImmuneRACE study, and some 1,300 subjects contributed by 6 global collaborators. The repertoires were made available in a free public database intended to serve as a resource for research on the immune response to SARS-CoV-2. The prospective study material was composed of cDNA or gDNA derived from T cells, B-cell-depleted T cells, or PBMCs. HLA class I and class II types, where available, came from metadata supplied by the sample provider rather than from assay-based typing. Nearly every sample came with metadata listing a de-identified subject ID, COVID-19 status, age in years and sex. Subjects who had been exposed to COVID-19, were actively infected with it, or had recovered from it provided the deeply sampled blood TCRbeta repertoires that made up the dataset. The paper's findings and limits, for the study overall: The amount of clinical and demographic metadata varied by source and participant and was provided uncurated.

TCRbeta CDR3 regions were amplified from genomic DNA using the immunoSEQ Assay, a bias-controlled multiplex PCR. The authors processed their data as follows. Nucleated cell counts per sample were estimated from amplification of reference gene primers within the assay. To quantify the absolute abundance of each unique TCRbeta CDR3 rearrangement, sequence reads were collapsed and filtered. Productive Simpson clonality was computed per sample as the square root of Simpson's diversity index over productive rearrangements. TCRdb's version of the immuneACCESS table is confined to in-frame rearrangements and falls short of the full clone set. An unresolved V gene accounts for under half of the shortfall where checked; the remainder is of unknown origin. D and trimming come from the DNA, and the V and J calls and clone size come from that table. Across this sample there are around 18,000 clones, with 77% seen only once. Around a sixth of the sample comes from the top ten.

At one collaborating source in Seattle, patients were enrolled during active infection and were followed longitudinally through the course of disease. The collaborating institutions used their own protocols to collect whole blood in K2EDTA tubes. Collaborator samples were shipped for TCRbeta analysis as frozen whole blood, isolated PBMCs, or DNA extracted from either sample type. For this clone: Its recognized antigen is unknown. There are no base qualities to consult, and no much larger clone falls within one base.

CDR1 and CDR2 were assigned from the germline V gene as MNHEY and SVGAGI. The CDR3 holds 15 amino acids from the cysteine to the phenylalanine. CDR3 DNA is the only sequence kept; it has 45 bases, read in frame from the first base. From V the trimming removes 2 bases and from J it removes 4 bases, while the gene matches leave 7 bases of the junction unaccounted for. Sequencing was done on a sample of peripheral blood. The chain is assembled from TRBV6-5 and TRBJ1-2; TRBD1 lines up with 7 middle nucleotides. The source is a man between 65 and 80 years old with COVID-19, enrolled during active disease. The CDR3 amino acid sequence is: CASSYRGQSRYGYTF. The DNA sequence is given as TGTGCCAGCAGTTACAGGGGACAGTCGCGCTATGGCTACACCTTC.